The source of this T cell receptor (beta chain) is a study of T cell responses to AZD1222 COVID-19 vaccine. Study background: Recipients boosted at about 4 weeks or about 12 weeks are pooled. Study-level results: Variant regions that are unmutated are reportedly the target of nearly half of spike-specific TCRs. Baseline testing showed seropositivity in only six or seven AZD1222 recipients.

The method was immunoSEQ multiplex PCR; TCRdb's version includes in-frame clones alone and lacks a portion of them. The sample gives 90,000 to 150,000 clones, roughly 90% of which show up once; roughly 4% is in the top ten. About this clone itself: Its antigen is not identified.

V gave up 2 bases and J gave up 3 bases, with 12 bases separating them. CDR3 length equals 14 residues. Germline-derived CDR1 and CDR2 are SGHNT and YYREEE (reference sequence). The chain recombines TRBV5-4 with TRBJ2-7, with D possibly called TRBD1 or TRBD2 (5 bases each). The TCR originated in an adult in good health. The source was peripheral blood, collected on day 0 of AZD1222 vaccination. The CDR3 is CASSFPGRDYEQYF. CDR3 DNA sequence: TGTGCCAGCAGCTTTCCGGGACGGGACTACGAGCAGTACTTC. The variable domain in full, with the rest retrieved from reference TRBV5-4 and TRBJ2-7, is ETGVTQSPTHLIKTRGQQVTLRCSSQSGHNTVSWYQQALGQGPQFIFQYYREEENGRGNFPPRFSGLQFPNYSSELNVNALELDDSALYLCASSFPGRDYEQYFGPGTRLTVT.